Shown below are 17 T cell receptor beta chains from a single sample sequenced in a study of post-analysis software for immune sequencing data. General study points: Higher frequency in patients than in controls was seen for about five TRBV segments, with TRBV5-6, TRBV5-1 and TRBV20-1 among them.

These receptors have no known antigen. Unique molecular identifiers were carried by the TCR beta cDNA libraries. TCRdb re-derived calls from the PCR reads in MiXCR, one entry per CDR3 protein. The sample contains almost 700,000 distinct CDR3 sequences, approximately 60% of which appear only once. The sequenced material came from blood. The receptors were gathered from a girl aged 2-10 years with multiple sclerosis.

This clonotype showed up just once. The chain is built from TRBV7-9 and TRBJ2-1, with 11 bases matching TRBD2. Germline CDR1 and CDR2: SEHNR and FQNEAQ (reference sequence). V lost 3 bases, J lost 0 bases, and 13 bases stayed unmatched. There are 20 residues in the CDR3. CDR3 coding DNA: TGTGCCAGCAGCTTGGGCCACACTAGCGGGGGCCTGAGCTCCTACAATGAGCAGTTCTTC. Translation gives CASSLGHTSGGLSSYNEQFF.

This clonotype was picked up a small number of times. This chain links TRBV4-1 with TRBJ2-1; 11 bases fit TRBD2. V trimming: 0 bases; J trimming: 3 bases; junction bases outside the gene matches: 4. The CDR3 runs to 17 residues. The germline V gene has CDR1 MGHRA and CDR2 YSYEKL. The CDR3 region is CASSQDRGTSGYNEQFF. Written as DNA, the CDR3 is TGCGCCAGCAGCCAAGATCGAGGGACTAGCGGCTACAATGAGCAGTTCTTC.

This clonotype was observed a few times. Here the CDR3 DNA reads TGCAGCGACCGAGCTTTCGCTAACTATGGCTACACCTTC. Translation: CSDRAFANYGYTF. V and J are TRBV29-1 and TRBJ1-2, with D hard to call. Germline V lookup: CDR1 SQVTM, CDR2 ANQGSEA. Between the trimmed V and J ends, which lost 7 bases and 0 bases, there was a span of 12 bases. The length of the CDR3 is 13 residues.

The rearrangement links TRBV7-2 to TRBJ2-1, with 10 bases that match TRBD1. This CDR3 region has 15 residues. The V gene end was trimmed by 1 base and the J gene end by 5 bases; junction bases not matched to a gene: 2. CDR1 and CDR2 from the germline V gene are SGHTA and FQGNSA. The CDR3 DNA follows: TGTGCCAGCAGCTTAGGGACAGGGGGAGACAATGAGCAGTTCTTC. It translates to CASSLGTGGDNEQFF.

This CDR3 is CASSLGRSASEETQYF. CDR3 nucleotides: TGCGCCAGCAGCTTGGGACGCTCGGCAAGCGAAGAGACCCAGTACTTC. The chain recombines TRBV5-1 with TRBJ2-5, with unresolved D. This CDR3 spans 16 amino acids. CDR1 and CDR2 (germline): SGHRS, YFSETQ. The V and J ends lost 0 bases and 3 bases respectively, with 15 bases between them.

The rearrangement joins TRBV28 to TRBJ2-1, with 12 bases aligning to TRBD2. CDR3 length: 15 amino acids. The V gene end was trimmed by 3 bases and the J gene end by 9 bases; junction bases not matched to a gene: 6. Germline assignment: CDR1 MDHEN and CDR2 SYDVKM. The CDR3 sequence: CASSLASGRVSEQFF. CDR3 bases: TGTGCCAGCAGTTTGGCTAGCGGGAGGGTCAGTGAGCAGTTCTTC. Drawing the rest from reference TRBV28 and TRBJ2-1, the complete variable domain is DVKVTQSSRYLVKRTGEKVFLECVQDMDHENMFWYRQDPGLGLRLIYFSYDVKMKEKGDIPEGYSVSREKKERFSLILESASTNQTSMYLCASSLASGRVSEQFFGPGTRLTVL.

The chain links TRBV4-3 to TRBJ2-3; TRBD2 matches 10 bases. Germline V gene lookup returns CDR1 LGHNA and CDR2 YSLEER. Trimming removed 0 bases from V and 5 bases from J; junction bases left unmatched: 5. This CDR3 region has 16 residues. CDR3: CASSQDPTSGVDTQYF. The CDR3 nucleotides read TGCGCCAGCAGCCAAGACCCCACTAGCGGGGTAGATACGCAGTATTTT.

This clonotype was detected only a few times. The gene calls are TRBV29-1 and TRBJ2-3; perhaps TRBD2 as D (5 bases). Germline CDR1 SQVTM, CDR2 ANQGSEA. This CDR3 contains 14 residues. V was shortened by 2 bases and J by 1 base, with 10 bases between the two germline ends. The CDR3 DNA is TGCAGCGTTGAAATACTAGAAGGCACAGATACGCAGTATTTT. Translated, it gives CSVEILEGTDTQYF.

This clonotype was observed a few times. The V gene is TRBV6-2 or TRBV6-3, the J gene TRBJ2-7; D gene ambiguous. Germline V gene data show CDR1 as MNHEY and CDR2 as SVGEGT. The CDR3 totals 13 residues. The V end lost 2 bases, the J end lost 3 bases, and 8 bases lay between the germline ends. The CDR3 DNA reads as TGTGCCAGCAGTTACCAAGGTAACTACGAGCAGTACTTC. It encodes CASSYQGNYEQYF.

This rearrangement joins TRBV27 to TRBJ2-3, with 10 positions matching TRBD2. Germline assignment: CDR1 MNHEY and CDR2 SMNVEV (reference sequence). CDR3 length: 15 residues. With 3 bases clipped from V and 2 bases from J, the junction kept 2 bases outside the gene matches. The chain's CDR3 is CASSFGTSVTDTQYF. CDR3 coding DNA: TGTGCCAGCAGTTTCGGGACTAGCGTCACAGATACGCAGTATTTT.

This rearrangement joins TRBV6-5 to TRBJ1-2, with D unclear. Germline CDR1 is MNHEY and CDR2 is SVGAGI. The CDR3 contains 12 residues. Trimming removed 7 bases from V and 4 bases from J, with 10 bases in between. CDR3 loop: CASKDGLYGYTF. Written as DNA, the CDR3 is TGTGCCAGCAAGGACGGCCTCTATGGCTACACCTTC.

The genes are TRBV5-4 and TRBJ2-3; tentative D call: TRBD2 (6 bases). CDR3 length: 18 amino acids. CDR1 and CDR2 from the germline V gene are SGHNT and YYREEE (reference sequence). V was cut by 4 bases and J by 2 bases, with 23 bases left in between. The DNA of the CDR3 is TGTGCCAGCAGCCCTCCACGGGGGTCCCACGAATACACAGATACGCAGTATTTT. The encoded protein is CASSPPRGSHEYTDTQYF.

The rearrangement links TRBV5-1 to TRBJ2-6; a weak D match, TRBD1 (7 bases). The CDR3 has 17 amino acids. Deletions cut 0 bases from V and 1 base from J, with 11 bases between. CDR1 SGHRS and CDR2 YFSETQ come from the germline V gene. The chain's CDR3 is CASSLGRGVSGANVLTF. CDR3 nucleotide sequence: TGCGCCAGCAGCTTGGGCAGGGGGGTTTCTGGGGCCAACGTCCTGACTTTC.

In its sample, this clonotype was seen once. V gene TRBV4-1 combines with J gene TRBJ2-1; no definite D call. Germline CDR1 and CDR2: MGHRA and YSYEKL. This CDR3 is built from 16 residues. With 2 bases removed from V and 0 bases from J, the gap between germline ends came to 11 bases. This chain's CDR3 is CASSQPGLSSYNEQFF. Written as DNA, the CDR3 is TGCGCCAGCAGCCAACCCGGTCTGAGCTCCTACAATGAGCAGTTCTTC.

This chain connects TRBV12-5 to TRBJ2-3, with 8 positions matching TRBD1. The CDR3 length is 13 residues. Losses at the gene ends were 6 bases for V and 6 bases for J; bases not matched to a gene: 5. Germline CDR1 is LGHNT and CDR2 is FRNRAP. The CDR3: CASGTNRGDTQYF. Here the CDR3 DNA reads TGTGCTAGTGGAACTAACAGGGGGGATACGCAGTATTTT.

This chain joins TRBV5-1 and TRBJ2-1; a weak D match, TRBD2 (6 bases). This CDR3 has 16 amino acids. CDR1 is SGHRS, CDR2 YFSETQ, per germline. V gave up 2 bases and J gave up 0 bases, with 12 bases separating them. The CDR3 DNA is TGCGCCAGCAGCTTATTAGCGGAGACCTCCTACAATGAGCAGTTCTTC. It translates to CASSLLAETSYNEQFF.

V gene TRBV7-2 combines with J gene TRBJ1-2; D remains ambiguous. Trimming stripped 1 base from V and 3 bases from J, with 12 bases between. CDR3 length: 15 residues. Germline V gene data show CDR1 as SGHTA and CDR2 as FQGNSA. DNA of the CDR3: TGTGCCAGCAGCTTAGACTGGACCGTCGACTATGGCTACACCTTC. Amino acid sequence: CASSLDWTVDYGYTF. The whole variable domain, filled in from reference TRBV7-2 and TRBJ1-2, reads GAGVSQSPSNKVTEKGKDVELRCDPISGHTALYWYRQSLGQGLEFLIYFQGNSAPDKSGLPSDRFSAERTGGSVSTLTIQRTQQEDSAVYLCASSLDWTVDYGYTFGSGTRLTVV.